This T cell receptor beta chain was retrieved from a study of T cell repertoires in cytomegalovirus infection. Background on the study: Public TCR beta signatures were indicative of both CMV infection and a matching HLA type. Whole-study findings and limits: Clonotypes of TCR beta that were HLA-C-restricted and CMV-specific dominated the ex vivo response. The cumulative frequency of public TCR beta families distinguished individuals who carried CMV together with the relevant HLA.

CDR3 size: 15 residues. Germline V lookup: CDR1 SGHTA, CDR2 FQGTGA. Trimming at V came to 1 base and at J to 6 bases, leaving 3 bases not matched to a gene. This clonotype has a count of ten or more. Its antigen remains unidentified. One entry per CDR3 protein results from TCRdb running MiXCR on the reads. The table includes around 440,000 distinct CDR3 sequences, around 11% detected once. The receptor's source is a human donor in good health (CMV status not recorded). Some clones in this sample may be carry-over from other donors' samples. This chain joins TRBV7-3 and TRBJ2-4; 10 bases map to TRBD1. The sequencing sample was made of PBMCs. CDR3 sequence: CASSLSRDRGNIQYF. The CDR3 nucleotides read TGTGCCAGCAGCTTAAGTAGGGACAGGGGAAACATTCAGTACTTC.